Listed here are 12 T cell receptor beta chains from one sample, sequenced in a study of cytomegalovirus exposure and HLA in healthy donors. Primers: 60 Vbeta forward and 13 Jbeta reverse. Clones were read by immunoSEQ multiplex PCR, and TCRdb kept only the in-frame ones, dropping some. This sample has 98,000 or so clones, with around 77% found just once. Source material: PBMCs. Receptor source: a female donor in good health and CMV-seronegative.

This clone was seen more than once but under ten times. The V and J genes are TRBV12-2 and TRBJ2-3; the table gives TRBD2 as D, unverified against the DNA. TRBV12-2 is noted as a pseudogene. The CDR3 spans 15 residues. This CDR3 is CASPTWEGSTDTQYF. CDR3 DNA sequence: TGTGCAAGTCCCACCTGGGAGGGGAGCACAGATACGCAGTATTTT.

V and J are TRBV5-5 and TRBJ1-1; 8 bases align to TRBD1. J was trimmed by 4 bases and V by 2 bases; bases with no gene match: 7. Per germline, CDR1 SGHKS and CDR2 YYEKEE (reference sequence). The CDR3 runs to 15 residues. For the CDR3, the DNA is TGTGCCAGCAGCTTAGACCTGACAGGGGTCACTGAAGCTTTCTTT. Residues: CASSLDLTGVTEAFF. Drawing the rest from reference TRBV5-5 and TRBJ1-1, the complete variable domain is DAGVTQSPTHLIKTRGQQVTLRCSPISGHKSVSWYQQVLGQGPQFIFQYYEKEERGRGNFPDRFSARQFPNYSSELNVNALLLGDSALYLCASSLDLTGVTEAFFGQGTRLTVV.

This chain joins TRBV28 and TRBJ1-1; D gene ambiguous. V shed 8 bases and J shed 6 bases, with 19 bases lying between them. This CDR3 comprises 14 residues. The germline V gene has CDR1 MDHEN and CDR2 SYDVKM. In DNA, the CDR3 is TGTGCCAGCTGGCCCACTTTCGCGGGTCCTGAAGCTTTCTTT. Residues: CASWPTFAGPEAFF.

This chain joins TRBV19 and TRBJ1-3, with a possible D match to TRBD1 (5 bases). Germline lookup yields CDR1 LNHDA and CDR2 SQIVND (reference sequence). V shed 3 bases and J shed 2 bases, with 14 bases lying between them. This CDR3 contains 16 residues. CDR3 nucleotides: TGTGCCAGTAGTATTCGTCGACAGACGACTGGAAACACCATATATTTT. Translation gives CASSIRRQTTGNTIYF.

In DNA form, the CDR3 reads TGTGCCAGTAGTAGCAGGGTAGGCGAGCAGTACTTC. Protein product: CASSSRVGEQYF. The genes are TRBV19 and TRBJ2-7; tentative D call: TRBD1 (5 bases). Germline CDR1 LNHDA, CDR2 SQIVND (reference sequence). Deletions cut 4 bases from V and 6 bases from J, with 10 bases between. The CDR3 consists of 12 residues.

The chain has TRBV18 and TRBJ1-2, with 7 bases matching TRBD1. CDR1 and CDR2 (germline): KGHSH, LQKENI. V shed 0 bases and J 5 bases; nucleotides not matched to a gene: 0. This CDR3 has 13 residues. The CDR3 DNA sequence: TGTGCCAGCTCACCACCGACAGGGTATGGCTACACCTTC. Protein product: CASSPPTGYGYTF.

The chain uses TRBV7-9 and TRBJ2-3, with 8 bases lining up with TRBD2. This CDR3 spans 15 amino acids. Losses at the gene ends were 3 bases for V and 1 base for J; bases not matched to a gene: 3. Germline loops: CDR1 SEHNR, CDR2 FQNEAQ (reference sequence). The CDR3: CASSFLRGGTDTQYF. For the CDR3, the DNA is TGTGCCAGCAGCTTTCTGCGGGGGGGCACAGATACGCAGTATTTT.

This chain connects TRBV5-1 to TRBJ2-3; 8 nucleotides line up with TRBD2. Germline CDR1 SGHRS, CDR2 YFSETQ. The junction had 9 bases not matched to a gene; V was cut back by 0 bases and J by 3 bases. The length of the CDR3 is 17 residues. The CDR3 region is CASSLGSAGELTDTQYF. In DNA form, the CDR3 reads TGCGCCAGCAGCTTGGGCTCAGCGGGAGAACTAACAGATACGCAGTATTTT.

This chain connects TRBV6-1 to TRBJ2-2; weak D call: TRBD1 (6 bases). Germline V gives CDR1 MNHNS, CDR2 SASEGT. V lost 7 bases and J 7 bases, leaving 19 bases between the germline ends. This CDR3 comprises 15 residues. Here the CDR3 DNA reads TGTGCCAGCACCTTAAGGGTGGGGGCTGGCGGGGAGCTGTTTTTT. This codes for CASTLRVGAGGELFF.

The chain carries TRBV6-5 and TRBJ2-1; 8 bases line up with TRBD2. The germline CDR1 and CDR2 sequences are MNHEY and SVGAGI. The CDR3 runs 13 residues. Trimming cost V 4 bases and J 7 bases; bases outside gene matches: 3. The CDR3 loop is CASSSGGQNEQFF. CDR3 DNA sequence: TGTGCCAGCAGTTCGGGGGGGCAAAATGAGCAGTTCTTC.

The rearrangement links TRBV18 to TRBJ1-2; 10 nucleotides agree with TRBD1. The CDR3 spans 15 residues. Trimming cost V 0 bases and J 4 bases; bases outside gene matches: 2. Germline CDR1 is KGHSH and CDR2 is LQKENI. CDR3 loop: CASSPPTGGGYGYTF. The CDR3 DNA is TGTGCCAGCTCACCACCGACAGGGGGCGGCTATGGCTACACCTTC.

The rearrangement links TRBV30 to TRBJ2-7; TRBD2 might be the D (5 bases). Per germline, CDR1 GTSNPN and CDR2 SVGIG (reference sequence). Between the trimmed V and J ends, which lost 3 bases and 4 bases, there was a span of 7 bases. The CDR3 covers 11 residues. CDR3 protein: CAWREEYEQYF. The CDR3 DNA sequence: TGTGCCTGGAGGGAGGAGTACGAGCAGTACTTC.